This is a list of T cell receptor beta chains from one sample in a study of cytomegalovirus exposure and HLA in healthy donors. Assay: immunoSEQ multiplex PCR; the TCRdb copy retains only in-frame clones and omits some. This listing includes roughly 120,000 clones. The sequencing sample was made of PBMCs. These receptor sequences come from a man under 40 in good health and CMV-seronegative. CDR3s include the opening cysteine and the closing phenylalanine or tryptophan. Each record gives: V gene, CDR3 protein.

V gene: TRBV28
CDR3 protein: CASRGLVLYQETQYF

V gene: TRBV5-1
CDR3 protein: CASSLTSGVGTDTQYF

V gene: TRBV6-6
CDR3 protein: CATGTGNTEAFF

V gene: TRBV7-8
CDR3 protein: CASSRTGEETEAFF

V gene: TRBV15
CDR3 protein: CATSPDRNYGYTF

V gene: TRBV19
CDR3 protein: CASSLGQGIPYEQYF

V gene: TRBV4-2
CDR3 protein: CASRGRTEAFF

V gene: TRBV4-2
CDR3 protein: CASNPTFGGLATYNEQFF

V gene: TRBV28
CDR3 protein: CASSSQGLTSGEAFF

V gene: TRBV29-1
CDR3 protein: CSVSSGTDYNEQFF

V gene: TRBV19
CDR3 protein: CASSIKRGTGTKSETEAFF

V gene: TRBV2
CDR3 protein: CASSEIAEFYEQYF

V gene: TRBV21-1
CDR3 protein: CASSAPGGRSNQPQHF

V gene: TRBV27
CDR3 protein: CASGAGTGGRETQYF

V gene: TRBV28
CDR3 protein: CASRTTSGSHEQFF

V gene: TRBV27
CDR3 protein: CASSTFDRLTTDTQYF

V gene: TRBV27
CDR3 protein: CASSFLGEDSYEQYF

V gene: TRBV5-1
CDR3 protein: CASSPRGTLSGANVLTF